One sample yielded the 2 T cell receptor beta chains listed below, sequenced in a study of blood T cell repertoires in COVID-19. Sequencing used immunoSEQ multiplex PCR; TCRdb keeps in-frame clones, though not all of them. The sample has about 58,000 clones, around 90% seen once. The sample comprised peripheral blood. The source of these receptors is a man aged 55 to 70 with active COVID-19.

The chain links TRBV28 to TRBJ2-5; weak D call: TRBD2 (5 bases). V lost 7 bases, J lost 4 bases, and 16 bases lay in between. Germline values: CDR1 MDHEN, CDR2 SYDVKM. This CDR3 is built from 14 residues. CDR3 amino acids: CASKGAGWGETQYF. The CDR3 coding sequence is TGTGCCAGCAAGGGTGCGGGTTGGGGAGAGACCCAGTACTTC.

The chain combines TRBV5-6 with TRBJ2-7; a weak D match, TRBD1 (7 bases). V was clipped by 5 bases and J by 3 bases, with 18 bases between them. The CDR3 is 15 amino acids. Germline V gene sequence: CDR1 SGHDT, CDR2 YYEEEE. The CDR3 sequence is CASRKAGGGYYEQYF. The DNA for the CDR3 is TGTGCCAGCAGAAAGGCAGGGGGAGGCTACTACGAGCAGTACTTC.